The source of this T cell receptor (beta chain) is a study of Graves' ophthalmopathy and Graves' hyperthyroidism (dated by TCRdb to the late 2010s). A note on the overall study: Peripheral blood was collected before any treatment was given, at the time of initial diagnosis. TCR beta repertoire signatures were used to distinguish Graves' ophthalmopathy from Graves' hyperthyroidism and to predict progression to ophthalmopathy. In total, 135 blood samples were TCR-sequenced: 43 ophthalmopathy, over 70 hyperthyroidism and around 17 hyperthyroidism-to-ophthalmopathy patients. A discovery set of 95 to 100 patients (43 ophthalmopathy, about 55 stable hyperthyroidism) was enrolled to explore V-J signatures distinguishing ophthalmopathy from hyperthyroidism. For independent validation, a separate cohort was made up of 18 to 20 hyperthyroidism patients plus 17 patients who later progressed from hyperthyroidism to ophthalmopathy. In 6 or 7 hyperthyroidism patients, T-cell repertoires of thyroid tissue and blood were compared. After sampling, hyperthyroidism patients received methimazole starting at 30 mg daily, and ophthalmopathy patients received high-dose intravenous methylprednisolone. The 90 to 100 discovery patients were randomly divided into training and test sets at a 7:3 ratio. What the study reported, not specific to this receptor: No statistical method was used to predetermine the sample size, and group allocation was not hidden from the investigators. The 13-signature model separated ophthalmopathy from stable hyperthyroidism with approximately 90% sensitivity and just under 84% specificity in cross-validation, and 80%/75% in the test set. Among expanded thyroid clonotypes with frequency above 0.001, most also showed up in blood, which suggests that blood repertoires may reflect the thyroid immune response. In validation, the model predicted ophthalmopathy progression with about 71% sensitivity and roughly 72% specificity; more than ten predicted patients were CT-confirmed with GO in a median of roughly 6.8 months.

The cysteine opens and the phenylalanine closes a CDR3 of 15 amino acids. Of all the DNA, just the CDR3 is kept, 45 bases in frame from base 1. The germline V gene specifies SGHAT as CDR1 and FQNNGV as CDR2. Trimming accounts for 5 bases at V and 5 bases at J, while the number of junction bases matched to no gene is 9. This clonotype was recorded many times. The antigen this receptor binds is unknown. The record has no base qualities; no much larger clone is one base away. For repertoire sequencing, TCR beta CDR3 regions were amplified from RNA transcripts. HTBI primers and the Qiagen OneStep RT-PCR kit were used in a first-round RT-PCR, which was followed by a second-round multiplex PCR, size selection and purification. Libraries were sequenced paired-end with 100 bp reads on an Illumina HiSeq2000. In the original analysis: SOAPnuke was used to process the reads, throwing out any read that had adapters, had uncalled bases, had a mean Phred below 15, or lacked an exact constant-primer or identifier match. COPE v1.2.5 was used to merge high-quality paired reads. Clonotypes were defined as unique nucleotide sequences and were aligned to IMGT TRB V, D and J references using MiTCR v1.1. The analysis was limited to V-J combinations with a frequency above 0.0001, which together covered 99.2% of repertoires. For each V-J combination, a TCR clonal expansion and chaos score was defined as the ratio of F50 clonal expansion to chaos observed in the TCRdist matrix. Welch's t-statistics and random forest were used to reduce the features to 13 V-J combinations, which were then used as input to a naive Bayes classifier. The Morisita-Horn index was used to measure how similar the thyroid and blood repertoires were. In-frame beta chains were kept once TCRdb had trimmed the public reads at Q25 with fastp and called clones with MiXCR. Every entry covers one CDR3 protein and lists the most common genes and DNA from its rows. In this record, the V and J calls reflect TCRdb's handling and not the investigators' own analysis. For this sample there are approximately 460,000 distinct CDR3 sequences; around 14% appear just once. The ten largest make up about 9.4% of the sample.

Ophthalmopathy patients were characterized by moderately to severely active disease, a Clinical Activity Score of at least 3, a NOSPECS grade of at least 4, and a disease duration under 3 months. Patients with other autoimmune diseases, uncontrolled infections, pregnancy or lactation were excluded from the study. Clinical symptoms, serum thyroxine, TRAb, thyroid ultrasound and orbital computed tomography were used for diagnosis. Using Ficoll-Paque density gradient centrifugation, PBMCs were isolated from 9 to 10 ml of fresh peripheral blood. Total RNA was extracted with Trizol reagent and quality-checked on an Agilent 2100 Bioanalyzer.

The rearrangement joined TRBV11-2 to TRBJ2-5, and TRBD2 matches 9 of the central bases. Sequenced material: blood. The receptor was isolated from a woman aged 25 to 39 with Graves' ophthalmopathy. Donor details come from another sample of the same person, matched by shared clones. The CDR3 amino acid sequence is: CASSHRTSEGETQYF. The DNA reads TGTGCCAGCAGCCACCGGACTAGCGAGGGGGAGACCCAGTACTTC.